This is a list of T cell receptor beta chains from one sample in a study of identical twins. Each CDR3 protein gets one entry after TCRdb re-called the 5' RACE reads with MiXCR. This repertoire shows some 630,000 distinct CDR3 sequences, about 7.1% found once; its top ten account for 1.5% to 2%. These records were also assigned to another study, of yellow fever vaccine responses in identical twins.

Material: PBMCs. Receptor source: a woman aged 18-30 years in good health. The CDR3 runs from the conserved cysteine through the conserved F or W. A D gene is named only where the DNA matches it firmly. Some rows have no size entry. The others give once, few or many, or a class for an expanded clone.

v_gene: TRBV27
d_gene: TRBD2
j_gene: TRBJ2-1
abundance: few
CDR3nt: TGTGCCAGCAATCCCCTAAGGGCACTAGCGAGCTACAATGAGCAGTTCTTC
CDR3aa: CASNPLRALASYNEQFF

v_gene: TRBV28
d_gene: .
j_gene: TRBJ1-1
abundance: few
CDR3nt: TGTGCCAGCAGTCCGCAGGACTACTGGGACACTGAAGCTTTCTTT
CDR3aa: CASSPQDYWDTEAFF

v_gene: TRBV6-1
d_gene: TRBD1
j_gene: TRBJ1-5
abundance: few
CDR3nt: TGTGCCAGCAGCTCCCATCCGACAGGGGTGGGCAATCAGCCCCAGCATTTT
CDR3aa: CASSSHPTGVGNQPQHF

v_gene: TRBV9
d_gene: TRBD2
j_gene: TRBJ2-5
abundance: .
CDR3nt: TGTGCCAGCAGCGTAGCTAGCGGGACGGACTCCATCCAAGAGACCCAGTACTTC
CDR3aa: CASSVASGTDSIQETQYF

v_gene: TRBV4-2
d_gene: TRBD2
j_gene: TRBJ2-1
abundance: many
CDR3nt: TGTGCCAGCCGCCCGGCTAGCGGGGGGACCAACAATGAGCAGTTCTTC
CDR3aa: CASRPASGGTNNEQFF

v_gene: TRBV4-1
d_gene: .
j_gene: TRBJ1-5
abundance: few
CDR3nt: TGCGCCAGCAGCCGGGGGTCGGGCAATCAGCCCCAGCATTTT
CDR3aa: CASSRGSGNQPQHF

v_gene: TRBV7-6
d_gene: .
j_gene: TRBJ2-3
abundance: few
CDR3nt: TGTGCCAGCAGCTCTAAACGATTCGGCACAGATACGCAGTATTTT
CDR3aa: CASSSKRFGTDTQYF

v_gene: TRBV2
d_gene: .
j_gene: TRBJ1-6
abundance: few
CDR3nt: TGTGCCAGCAGTGCCTCAGGCTATAATTCACCCCTCCACTTT
CDR3aa: CASSASGYNSPLHF

v_gene: TRBV5-4
d_gene: .
j_gene: TRBJ1-1
abundance: few
CDR3nt: TGTGCCAGCAGCTCAGGGACATTCAACACTGAAGCTTTCTTT
CDR3aa: CASSSGTFNTEAFF

v_gene: TRBV11-2
d_gene: .
j_gene: TRBJ1-3
abundance: .
CDR3nt: TGTGCCAGCAGCAACGACTACTTCTCTGGAAACACCATATATTTT
CDR3aa: CASSNDYFSGNTIYF

v_gene: TRBV10-3
d_gene: .
j_gene: TRBJ2-1
abundance: .
CDR3nt: TGTGCCATCAGTGGAATAGGGAGCTCCTACAATGAGCAGTTCTTC
CDR3aa: CAISGIGSSYNEQFF

v_gene: TRBV12-3/TRBV12-4
d_gene: TRBD1
j_gene: TRBJ2-7
abundance: many
CDR3nt: TGTGCCAGCAGTCCAACTAGGGGGACAGGGACCTACGAGCAGTACTTC
CDR3aa: CASSPTRGTGTYEQYF

v_gene: TRBV6-1
d_gene: TRBD2
j_gene: TRBJ2-7
abundance: few
CDR3nt: TGTGCCAGCAGCGAACTAGCGGGAGTCCGCGAGCAGTACTTC
CDR3aa: CASSELAGVREQYF

v_gene: TRBV29-1
d_gene: TRBD2
j_gene: TRBJ2-5
abundance: few
CDR3nt: TGCAGCGCCACGGGACTAGCGGCGACCCAGTACTTC
CDR3aa: CSATGLAATQYF

v_gene: TRBV7-9
d_gene: TRBD2
j_gene: TRBJ2-1
abundance: .
CDR3nt: TGTGCCAGCAGCTTAGCTAGCGGGAGCGGAAAGTTCTTC
CDR3aa: CASSLASGSGKFF